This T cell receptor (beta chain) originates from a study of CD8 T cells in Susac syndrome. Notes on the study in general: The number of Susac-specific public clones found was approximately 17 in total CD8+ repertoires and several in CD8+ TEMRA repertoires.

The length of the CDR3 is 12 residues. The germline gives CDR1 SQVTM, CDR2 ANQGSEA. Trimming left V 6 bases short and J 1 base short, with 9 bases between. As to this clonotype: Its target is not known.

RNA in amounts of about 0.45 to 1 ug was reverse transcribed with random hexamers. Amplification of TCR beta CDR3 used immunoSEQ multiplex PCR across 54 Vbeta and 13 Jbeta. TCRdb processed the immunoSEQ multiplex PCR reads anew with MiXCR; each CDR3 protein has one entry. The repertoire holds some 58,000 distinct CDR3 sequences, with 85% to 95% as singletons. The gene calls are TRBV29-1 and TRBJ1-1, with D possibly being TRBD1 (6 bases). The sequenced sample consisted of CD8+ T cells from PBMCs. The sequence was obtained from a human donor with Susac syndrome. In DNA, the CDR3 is TGCAGCGTGGAACAGGGGAACACTGAAGCTTTCTTT. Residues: CSVEQGNTEAFF.